A single sample is the source of the 30 T cell receptor beta chains below, sequenced in a study of CD4 T cells in relation to SARS-CoV-2 and coronaviruses. These receptors have no identified antigens. The unexposed donors gave CD4+ T cells in about 2011-2018, prior to COVID-19. After roughly ten days of culture, CD4+ T cells were isolated. Clones were read by immunoSEQ multiplex PCR, and TCRdb kept only the in-frame ones, dropping some. The sample has around 25,000 clones, roughly 70% seen once. Sequenced input: CD4+ T cells from PBMCs, cultured in vitro. Receptors originate from a human donor in good health.

The chain joins TRBV23-1 to TRBJ2-3; D perhaps matches TRBD2 (6 bases). TRBV23-1 qualifies as an ORF whose function is uncertain. The CDR3 loop spans 16 amino acids. The V and J ends lost 6 bases and 4 bases respectively, with 20 bases between them. CDR3 protein: CASRQPGGSSSDTQYF. The CDR3 DNA reads as TGCGCCAGCAGGCAACCCGGAGGGAGTAGTTCAGATACGCAGTATTTT.

The rearrangement joins TRBV15 to TRBJ2-1, with 7 bases aligning to TRBD2. V shed 0 bases, J shed 3 bases, and the junction held 5 bases outside the gene matches. The CDR3 extends over 16 amino acids. The germline V gene has CDR1 LNHNV and CDR2 YYDKDF (reference sequence). The CDR3 reads CATSRDKLALYNEQFF. CDR3 nucleotide sequence: TGTGCCACCAGCAGAGATAAACTAGCGCTCTACAATGAGCAGTTCTTC.

V and J are TRBV5-1 and TRBJ2-7, with 9 bases aligning to TRBD2. Germline values: CDR1 SGHRS, CDR2 YFSETQ. J lost 4 bases, V lost 2 bases, and 4 bases had no gene match. This CDR3 spans 14 amino acids. The CDR3 nucleotides are TGCGCCAGCAGCTTTGGCGGGAGGGCGTACGAGCAGTACTTC. It is translated as CASSFGGRAYEQYF.

This chain links TRBV19 with TRBJ1-1; 10 bases match TRBD1. The germline V gene has CDR1 LNHDA and CDR2 SQIVND (reference sequence). CDR3 size: 14 residues. V trimming: 5 bases; J trimming: 8 bases; junction bases outside the gene matches: 8. The CDR3 DNA reads TGTGCCAGTAGTGTAGGACAGGGGGGTAGCGAAGCTTTCTTT. It is translated as CASSVGQGGSEAFF.

The chain links TRBV5-4 to TRBJ2-5; 8 nucleotides agree with TRBD1. CDR3 length equals 16 residues. The germline V gene encodes CDR1 SGHNT and CDR2 YYREEE (reference sequence). Losses at the gene ends were 4 bases for V and 2 bases for J; bases not matched to a gene: 10. The CDR3 nucleotides are TGTGCCAGCAGCCCTCTGACAGGGGCCGTGCAAGAGACCCAGTACTTC. Protein: CASSPLTGAVQETQYF.

This sequence joins TRBV19 and TRBJ2-7; 7 positions agree with TRBD2. CDR3 length: 14 amino acids. The junction had 6 bases not matched to a gene; V was cut back by 5 bases and J by 2 bases. Germline lookup yields CDR1 LNHDA and CDR2 SQIVND (reference sequence). CDR3 protein: CASSLSGFTYEQYF. In DNA form, the CDR3 reads TGTGCCAGTAGTCTTAGCGGGTTCACCTACGAGCAGTACTTC.

V usage is TRBV5-6 and J usage is TRBJ2-5; no firm D call. The V gene's germline CDR1 is SGHDT and CDR2 YYEEEE. V lost 1 base to trimming and J lost 5 bases, with 9 bases between them. The CDR3 is made up of 13 amino acids. Written as DNA, the CDR3 is TGTGCCAGCAGCTTGAGGACGCGGGAGACCCAGTACTTC. It codes for CASSLRTRETQYF.

The CDR3, as DNA: TGTGCCAGCAGTCGAGGGGGGGCTGAAGCTTTCTTT. This gives the protein CASSRGGAEAFF. V and J are TRBV28 and TRBJ1-1; TRBD1 might be the D (6 bases). The CDR3 covers 12 residues. Germline loops: CDR1 MDHEN, CDR2 SYDVKM. V was cut by 5 bases and J by 6 bases, with 10 bases left in between.

The chain carries TRBV18 and TRBJ1-5; D ambiguous. The V gene lost 4 bases and the J gene lost 5 bases, with 15 bases spanning the gap. Per germline, CDR1 KGHSH and CDR2 LQKENI. The CDR3 spans 15 residues. CDR3 in DNA: TGTGCCAGCTCACTCGGGCCCGCCACCGATCAGCCCCAGCATTTT. Translation gives CASSLGPATDQPQHF.

Details on this clone: The junction shows a germline mismatch at one end, possibly a read error. V is TRBV28 and J is TRBJ2-1; 7 positions agree with TRBD2. The CDR3 sequence is 15 residues long. Germline V gene data show CDR1 as MDHEN and CDR2 as SYDVKM. DNA of the CDR3: TGTGCCAGCACTTTAGCGGGTAACTTCTACAATGAGCAGTTCTTC. Amino acid sequence: CASTLAGNFYNEQFF.

The chain combines TRBV19 with TRBJ1-1; D ambiguous. Trimming cost V 1 base and J 2 bases, with 11 bases left between them. Germline values: CDR1 LNHDA, CDR2 SQIVND (reference sequence). CDR3 size: 15 residues. CDR3 sequence (DNA): TGTGCCAGTAGTATAGCCGAGACGTTAAACACTGAAGCTTTCTTT. Its translation: CASSIAETLNTEAFF.

The genes are TRBV6-5 and TRBJ1-6; 7 bases align to TRBD1. From germline, CDR1 is MNHEY and CDR2 SVGAGI. This CDR3 comprises 13 residues. The V gene end was trimmed by 10 bases and the J gene end by 4 bases; junction bases not matched to a gene: 4. CDR3 DNA: TGTGCCACAGGACAGGTTTATAATTCACCCCTCCACTTT. Its protein product is CATGQVYNSPLHF.

As DNA, the CDR3 is TGTGCCAGTAGAAGTCCGGGACAGGGGCAGAATGAGCAGTTCTTC. Its translation is CASRSPGQGQNEQFF. The chain is built from TRBV6-5 and TRBJ2-1, with 10 bases aligning to TRBD1. The CDR3 sequence is 15 residues long. After removal of 9 bases from V and 7 bases from J, the junction contained 12 bases not matched to a gene. The germline V gene encodes CDR1 MNHEY and CDR2 SVGAGI.

The gene calls are TRBV5-1 and TRBJ2-2, with a tentative D call TRBD1 (7 bases). The V and J ends lost 6 bases and 5 bases respectively, with 26 bases between them. Germline loops: CDR1 SGHRS, CDR2 YFSETQ. The CDR3 consists of 18 residues. In DNA, the CDR3 is TGCGCCAGCACCCCCCTTGCGGGGATACTACAGGGGACCGGGGAGCTGTTTTTT. Protein product: CASTPLAGILQGTGELFF.

This clone has just a few counts. The V call is TRBV2, the J call TRBJ1-4; D is ambiguous. The CDR3 sequence is 11 residues long. Germline V CDR1 and CDR2: SNHLY, FYNNEI. Trimming removed 1 base from V and 15 bases from J, with 9 bases in between. CDR3 amino acids: CASSEVVGLFF. CDR3 nucleotide sequence: TGTGCCAGCAGTGAAGTCGTGGGATTGTTTTTT.

This clone appeared a few times. The junction shows a germline mismatch at one end, possibly a read error. CDR3 in amino acids: CASSQGRDEVRGAVF. The CDR3 region has the DNA TGTGCCAGCAGCCAAGGGCGGGATGAGGTCCGGGGAGCTGTTTTT. The rearrangement links TRBV14 to TRBJ2-2; tentative D call: TRBD2 (6 bases). Looked up from germline, CDR1 is SGHDN and CDR2 is FVKESK. The CDR3 consists of 15 residues. The full variable domain, rest sourced from reference TRBV14 and TRBJ2-2, is EAGVTQFPSHSVIEKGQTVTLRCDPISGHDNLYWYRRVMGKEIKFLLHFVKESKQDESGMPNNRFLAERTGGTYSTLKVQPAELEDSGVYFCASSQGRDEVRGAVFGEGSRLTVL.

This chain connects TRBV9 to TRBJ2-3; 12 positions match TRBD2. Losses at the gene ends were 4 bases for V and 1 base for J; bases not matched to a gene: 7. The CDR3 is 17 residues long. Germline CDR1 reads SGDLS; CDR2 reads YYNGEE. The CDR3 sequence is CASSPHLAGGRTDTQYF. The CDR3 DNA follows: TGTGCCAGCAGCCCTCATCTAGCGGGAGGGCGCACAGATACGCAGTATTTT.

This clone occurred a few times. The genes are TRBV19 and TRBJ2-5, with a tentative D call TRBD2 (7 bases). The CDR3 length is 15 residues. Germline CDR1 reads LNHDA; CDR2 reads SQIVND (reference sequence). Trimming left V 4 bases short and J 5 bases short, with 17 bases between. In DNA form, the CDR3 reads TGTGCCAGTAGTACCGAGGGGGGGCTCGGGGAGACCCAGTACTTC. The encoded protein is CASSTEGGLGETQYF.

This clone was detected a few times. The V and J genes are TRBV19 and TRBJ2-2; tentatively, D is TRBD2 (6 bases). Germline loops: CDR1 LNHDA, CDR2 SQIVND (reference sequence). The CDR3 runs 14 residues. Trimming took 5 bases from V and 7 from J, leaving 14 bases between them. The CDR3 reads CASSQGRGNGELFF. The CDR3 DNA is TGTGCCAGTAGTCAGGGTCGGGGGAACGGGGAGCTGTTTTTT.

For this clone: One end of the junction fails to match germline, which may point to a read error. The V gene is TRBV10-3, the J gene TRBJ2-7, with D perhaps being TRBD1 or TRBD2 (5 bases each). The CDR3 is 12 amino acids. CDR1 ENHRY and CDR2 SYGVKD come from the germline V gene. CDR3 sequence: CAISESPGIGNF. The CDR3 DNA reads TGTGCCATCAGTGAGTCTCCAGGGATCGGGAACTTC.

The DNA of the CDR3 is TGTGCCAGCTCAAGGGACAGGGATTCACCCCTCCACTTT. It encodes CASSRDRDSPLHF. The chain recombines TRBV18 with TRBJ1-6; 9 positions match TRBD1. V shed 5 bases, J shed 8 bases, and the junction held 1 base outside the gene matches. The CDR3 is 13 amino acids. In germline, CDR1 is KGHSH, CDR2 LQKENI.

Only a few counts were recorded for this clone. V is TRBV19 and J is TRBJ1-4; 7 positions agree with TRBD1. The CDR3 has 15 amino acids. J lost 9 bases, V lost 6 bases, and 13 bases had no gene match. In germline, CDR1 is LNHDA, CDR2 SQIVND (reference sequence). DNA of the CDR3: TGTGCCAGTAGCTTCGAGACCGGACAGGCCCAAAAACTGTTTTTT. The encoded protein is CASSFETGQAQKLFF.

This chain joins TRBV6-4 and TRBJ1-2, with 7 bases aligning to TRBD1. The CDR3 contains 13 residues. Trimming at V came to 2 bases and at J to 7 bases, leaving 4 bases not matched to a gene. CDR1 is MRHNA, CDR2 SNTAGT, per germline. CDR3 nucleotide sequence: TGTGCCAGCAGTGACAGGGGGCGAGGTGGCTACACCTTC. Translated, it gives CASSDRGRGGYTF.

This chain links TRBV11-3 with TRBJ1-1; D might be TRBD1 (6 bases). The ends were cut back, 1 base at V and 6 bases at J, with 30 bases in the middle. The germline V gene encodes CDR1 SGHNT and CDR2 YENEEA. The CDR3 spans 20 residues. The CDR3 is CASSLASCQGLVWGPAEAFF. The CDR3, as DNA: TGTGCCAGCAGCTTAGCTTCTTGTCAGGGGCTCGTTTGGGGACCAGCTGAAGCTTTCTTT.

J is TRBJ2-7 and V is TRBV27; TRBD2 might be the D (5 bases). Germline V gene lookup returns CDR1 MNHEY and CDR2 SMNVEV (reference sequence). The V end lost 5 bases, the J end lost 6 bases, and 17 bases lay between the germline ends. CDR3 length: 14 residues. CDR3 sequence (DNA): TGTGCCAGCAGTACTAGGGCCCAATCTTCCGAGCAGTACTTC. Protein sequence: CASSTRAQSSEQYF.

This rearrangement joins TRBV7-6 to TRBJ2-2, with 8 bases fitting TRBD2. J was trimmed by 5 bases and V by 5 bases; bases with no gene match: 7. This CDR3 spans 15 amino acids. Germline loops: CDR1 SGHVS, CDR2 FNYEAQ. In DNA, the CDR3 is TGTGCCAGCAGCCCAACTAGCGGACGTACCGGGGAGCTGTTTTTT. Translated: CASSPTSGRTGELFF.

The V call is TRBV4-2, the J call TRBJ1-2, with 11 positions matching TRBD1. CDR3 size: 14 residues. Germline V gene sequence: CDR1 LGHNA, CDR2 YNFKEQ. V shed 1 base and J 8 bases; nucleotides not matched to a gene: 3. CDR3 residues: CASSQGTGGLGYTF. CDR3 sequence (DNA): TGTGCCAGCAGCCAAGGGACAGGGGGCTTGGGCTACACCTTC.

The rearrangement links TRBV24-1 to TRBJ2-2, with a tentative D call TRBD1 (6 bases). Trimming removed 4 bases at V and 4 bases at J, with 12 bases between. The length of the CDR3 is 15 residues. Germline CDR1 is KGHDR and CDR2 is SFDVKD. The CDR3: CATSDGQISTGELFF. The CDR3 bases are TGTGCCACCAGTGACGGACAGATTTCCACCGGGGAGCTGTTTTTT.

This clone was counted between two and nine times. The V call is TRBV19, the J call TRBJ1-3; D may be TRBD1 (5 bases). This CDR3 is built from 16 residues. In germline, CDR1 is LNHDA, CDR2 SQIVND (reference sequence). Trimming left V 2 bases short and J 2 bases short, with 13 bases between. In DNA form, the CDR3 reads TGTGCCAGTAGTATACGGCTGGGGACTGCTGGAAACACCATATATTTT. It translates to CASSIRLGTAGNTIYF.

The chain is built from TRBV27 and TRBJ1-6; the match to TRBD1 covers 9 bases. The V gene end was trimmed by 3 bases and the J gene end by 3 bases; junction bases not matched to a gene: 9. The CDR3 is made up of 18 amino acids. Germline V gene data show CDR1 as MNHEY and CDR2 as SMNVEV (reference sequence). DNA of the CDR3: TGTGCCAGCAGTTTGTTAGGGGACAGGGCGGTCTATAATTCACCCCTCCACTTT. This encodes CASSLLGDRAVYNSPLHF.